The present T cell receptor beta chain was sequenced within a study of T cell repertoires in cytomegalovirus infection. Study-level background: Researchers turned to recently identified HLA-C-restricted CMV epitopes as well as well-studied HLA-B-restricted ones. Matching HLA type and CMV infection were both indicated by public TCR beta signatures. Study-wide findings and caveats: HLA-C-restricted CMV clonotypes gave the most frequent clonotype in two of eight donors. Cumulative frequency of public TCR beta families picked out carriers of CMV plus the relevant HLA.

One entry per CDR3 protein, called by TCRdb with MiXCR from the reads. The data show fewer than 1,000,000 distinct CDR3 sequences, under 40% seen once. Trimming left V 2 bases short and J 4 bases short, with 3 bases between. The CDR3 length is 12 residues. Germline V lookup: CDR1 LNHDA, CDR2 SQIVND (reference sequence). Note on this clonotype: Its antigen is as yet unknown.

The sample here was cultured CD8+ T cells from PBMCs, taken from culture after CMV antigen stimulation. The sequence was collected from a human donor in good health (CMV status not recorded). Some clones in this sample may be carry-over from other donors' samples. This chain connects TRBV19 to TRBJ1-5; no clear D. Here the CDR3 DNA reads TGTGCCAGTAGTATACGGAATCAGCCCCAGCATTTT. It specifies CASSIRNQPQHF.